A selection of T cell receptor beta chains follows, all from one sample in a study of blood T cell repertoires in COVID-19. Some clones are missing from TCRdb's copy, which holds only in-frame ones; the method was immunoSEQ multiplex PCR. The repertoire holds about 370,000 clones, with around 90% as singletons. Specimen: peripheral blood. Receptors originate from a young woman with COVID-19, enrolled during active disease. The CDR3 runs from the conserved cysteine through the conserved F or W. The order of the fields is V gene, J gene, D gene, clone size, CDR3 protein, CDR3 DNA. D genes are given only for firm matches. Rows give clone size only sometimes, using once, few, many, or a class for an expanded clone.

TRBV4-1	TRBJ2-1	.	.	CASSRTGQNEQFF	TGCGCCAGCAGCCGGACTGGCCAGAATGAGCAGTTCTTC
TRBV19	TRBJ1-5	.	.	CASSRGGNQPQHF	TGTGCCAGTAGTAGGGGGGGTAATCAGCCCCAGCATTTT
TRBV19	TRBJ2-7	TRBD1	.	CASSMGDSGSYEQYF	TGTGCCAGTAGCATGGGGGACAGTGGGAGCTACGAGCAGTACTTC
TRBV29-1	TRBJ2-2	.	.	CSVEVGAGELFF	TGCAGCGTTGAAGTCGGGGCCGGGGAGCTGTTTTTT
TRBV7-9	TRBJ2-1	.	few	CASSLGQGFYNEQFF	TGTGCCAGCAGCTTAGGTCAGGGATTCTACAATGAGCAGTTCTTC
TRBV4-2	TRBJ1-5	.	.	CASSQEGTNQPQHF	TGTGCCAGCAGCCAAGAGGGCACCAATCAGCCCCAGCATTTT
TRBV19	TRBJ2-1	TRBD2	.	CASSMGPAGGYNEQFF	TGTGCCAGTAGTATGGGCCCCGCGGGGGGCTACAATGAGCAGTTCTTC
TRBV20-1	TRBJ1-6	.	.	CSASSGRGNSPLHF	TGCAGTGCTAGTTCTGGTAGGGGTAATTCACCCCTCCACTTT
TRBV5-1	TRBJ1-1	.	.	CASSPTLPYHTEAFF	TGCGCCAGCAGCCCAACCCTCCCCTACCACACTGAAGCTTTCTTT
TRBV18	TRBJ1-2	.	.	CASSPSGGNYGYTF	TGTGCCAGCTCACCATCTGGGGGGAACTATGGCTACACCTTC
TRBV7-6	TRBJ2-2	TRBD2	.	CASSLVGLAGGGDTGELFF	TGTGCCAGCAGCTTAGTCGGACTAGCGGGGGGCGGGGACACCGGGGAGCTGTTTTTT
TRBV15	TRBJ2-1	TRBD2	.	CATSRRSSGNEQFF	TGTGCCACCAGCAGGAGGTCTAGCGGGAATGAGCAGTTCTTC
TRBV7-8	TRBJ2-5	TRBD1	.	CASSLRTGSQETQYF	TGTGCCAGCAGCTTAAGGACAGGGTCACAAGAGACCCAGTACTTC
TRBV28	TRBJ1-1	TRBD1	.	CASSLQGGWNTEAFF	TGTGCCAGCAGTTTACAGGGGGGATGGAACACTGAAGCTTTCTTT
TRBV7-7	TRBJ2-5	TRBD1	once	CASSRQGQETQYF	TGTGCTAGCAGCCGACAGGGGCAAGAGACCCAGTACTTC
TRBV7-2	TRBJ2-3	TRBD1	once	CASSLVKGATDTQYF	TGTGCCAGCAGCTTAGTGAAGGGGGCCACGGATACGCAGTATTTT
TRBV12-3/TRBV12-4	TRBJ2-7	.	few	CASSRDFPYEQYF	TGTGCCAGCAGCAGGGACTTCCCTTACGAGCAGTACTTC
TRBV11-1	TRBJ2-3	.	.	CASSPTRGTRTDTQYF	TGTGCCAGCAGCCCCACGAGGGGGACCCGGACAGATACGCAGTATTTT
TRBV24-1	TRBJ2-3	TRBD2	.	CATSDSTGSGIKADTQYF	TGTGCCACCAGTGATTCCACCGGGAGCGGGATAAAAGCAGATACGCAGTATTTT
TRBV11-3	TRBJ1-1	.	.	CASSLGPGDPGAMNTEAFF	TGTGCCAGCAGCTTAGGTCCGGGGGATCCGGGTGCTATGAACACTGAAGCTTTCTTT
TRBV27	TRBJ2-1	.	few	CASSLGRVGSATYNEQFF	TGTGCCAGCAGTTTGGGCAGGGTGGGTAGTGCCACCTACAATGAGCAGTTCTTC
TRBV15	TRBJ1-5	.	.	CATSRDHGYSNQPQHF	TGTGCCACCAGCAGAGATCACGGGTATAGCAATCAGCCCCAGCATTTT
TRBV2	TRBJ2-7	.	.	CASSETRQNYEQYF	TGTGCCAGCAGTGAAACCCGACAGAACTACGAGCAGTACTTC
TRBV13	TRBJ1-4	.	.	CASSLRRTVGGEKLFF	TGTGCCAGCAGCCTCCGACGGACAGTAGGAGGTGAAAAACTGTTTTTT
TRBV3-1/TRBV3-2	TRBJ2-3	TRBD2	few	CASSQFLAGGADTQYF	TGTGCCAGCAGCCAATTCTTAGCGGGAGGGGCAGATACGCAGTATTTT
TRBV7-8	TRBJ2-1	TRBD1	.	CASSLPGGRPFSYNEQFF	TGTGCCAGCAGCTTGCCAGGGGGCCGTCCCTTTTCCTACAATGAGCAGTTCTTC
TRBV6-1	TRBJ2-1	TRBD2	once	CASSEARIAGPSSYNEQFF	TGTGCCAGCAGTGAAGCAAGGATAGCGGGCCCTAGCTCCTACAATGAGCAGTTCTTC
TRBV16	TRBJ2-4	TRBD1	.	CASSRRLTGAGNLAKNIQYF	TGTGCCAGCAGCCGACGATTGACAGGGGCGGGAAACCTAGCCAAAAACATTCAGTACTTC
TRBV6-1	TRBJ2-7	TRBD1	.	CASSEARTGYEQYF	TGTGCCAGCAGTGAAGCTAGGACAGGGTACGAGCAGTACTTC
TRBV28	TRBJ2-1	.	.	CASSPFAGFEVEQFF	TGTGCCAGCAGCCCCTTTGCGGGATTTGAGGTCGAGCAGTTCTTC
TRBV10-1	TRBJ2-1	TRBD2	.	CASSGPLAAYNEQFF	TGCGCCAGCAGTGGGCCTCTAGCGGCCTACAATGAGCAGTTCTTC
TRBV25-1	TRBJ1-2	TRBD1	once	CASSESPGQGLEDGYTF	TGTGCCAGCAGTGAATCTCCCGGACAGGGTTTAGAGGATGGCTACACCTTC
TRBV12-5	TRBJ1-4	TRBD1	.	CASGSRDRDEKLFF	TGTGCTAGTGGTTCCCGGGACAGAGACGAAAAACTGTTTTTT
TRBV12-5	TRBJ2-1	TRBD2	.	CASGLDIAGEQFF	TGTGCTAGTGGTTTGGATATAGCGGGTGAGCAGTTCTTC
TRBV30	TRBJ1-1	.	.	CAWSWERQAFF	TGTGCCTGGAGTTGGGAGAGACAAGCTTTCTTT
TRBV7-9	TRBJ2-4	.	.	CASSPAANSYIQYF	TGTGCCAGCAGCCCCGCGGCCAATTCTTATATTCAGTACTTC
TRBV7-6	TRBJ2-1	TRBD2	.	CASSLDGLAGVNEQFF	TGTGCCAGCAGCTTAGACGGACTAGCGGGAGTCAATGAGCAGTTCTTC
TRBV4-3	TRBJ2-1	TRBD1	once	CASSRQPGQGVGEQFF	TGCGCCAGCAGCCGCCAACCGGGACAGGGAGTCGGTGAGCAGTTCTTC
TRBV28	TRBJ1-2	.	.	CASRGPWEGSYGYTF	TGTGCCAGCAGGGGCCCCTGGGAGGGGAGCTATGGCTACACCTTC
TRBV7-8	TRBJ2-1	TRBD1	.	CASSIHRGFYNEQFF	TGTGCCAGCAGCATCCACAGGGGCTTCTACAATGAGCAGTTCTTC
TRBV3-1/TRBV3-2	TRBJ2-3	.	few	CASSHNFAADTQYF	TGTGCCAGCAGCCACAATTTTGCGGCCGATACGCAGTATTTT
TRBV9	TRBJ2-5	TRBD2	.	CASSVGGSGGAETQYF	TGTGCCAGCAGCGTAGGAGGTAGCGGGGGGGCCGAGACCCAGTACTTC
TRBV7-9	TRBJ2-1	.	.	CASSLVVLARNEQFF	TGTGCCAGCAGCTTAGTTGTCCTAGCGCGGAATGAGCAGTTCTTC
TRBV6-5	TRBJ1-1	TRBD1	.	CASSPQGAWTEAFF	TGTGCCAGCAGTCCACAGGGGGCCTGGACTGAAGCTTTCTTT
TRBV14	TRBJ2-1	TRBD2	once	CASSQAGLAGVEQFF	TGTGCCAGCAGCCAAGCAGGACTAGCGGGAGTTGAGCAGTTCTTC
TRBV7-9	TRBJ2-2	TRBD1	.	CASSQGRGRTGELFF	TGTGCCAGCAGCCAGGGCAGGGGGAGAACCGGGGAGCTGTTTTTT
TRBV7-2	TRBJ2-3	.	.	CASSSQATSTDTQYF	TGTGCCAGCAGCTCTCAAGCGACTAGCACAGATACGCAGTATTTT
TRBV27	TRBJ1-2	TRBD1	.	CASSLDRPSGNYGYTF	TGTGCCAGCAGTTTGGACAGGCCTTCGGGTAACTATGGCTACACCTTC
TRBV28	TRBJ1-2	.	.	CASSLKNRVGYTF	TGTGCCAGCAGCCTTAAGAACAGGGTTGGCTACACCTTC
TRBV19	TRBJ1-5	.	.	CASSMDGDLNQPQHF	TGTGCCAGTAGTATGGACGGGGATCTCAATCAGCCCCAGCATTTT
TRBV4-1	TRBJ2-1	.	.	CASSQSSPSSYNEQFF	TGCGCCAGCAGCCAATCAAGCCCGAGCTCCTACAATGAGCAGTTCTTC
TRBV19	TRBJ2-2	.	.	CASSPLDRNKAGELFF	TGTGCCAGTAGTCCCCTCGACAGGAATAAGGCCGGGGAGCTGTTTTTT